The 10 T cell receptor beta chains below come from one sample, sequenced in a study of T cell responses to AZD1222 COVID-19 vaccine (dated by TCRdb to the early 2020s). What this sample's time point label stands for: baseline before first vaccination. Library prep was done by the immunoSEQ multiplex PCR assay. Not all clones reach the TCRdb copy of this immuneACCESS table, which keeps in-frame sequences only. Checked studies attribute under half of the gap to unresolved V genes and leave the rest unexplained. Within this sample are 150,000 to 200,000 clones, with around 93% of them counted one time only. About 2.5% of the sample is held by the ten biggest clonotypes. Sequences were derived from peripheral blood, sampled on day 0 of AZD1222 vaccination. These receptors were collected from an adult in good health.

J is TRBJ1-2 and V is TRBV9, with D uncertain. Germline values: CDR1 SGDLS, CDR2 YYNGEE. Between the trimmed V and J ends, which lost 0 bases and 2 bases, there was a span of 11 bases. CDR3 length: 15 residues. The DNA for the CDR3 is TGTGCCAGCAGCGTAGTCCCAGGTTCGAACTATGGCTACACCTTC. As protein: CASSVVPGSNYGYTF.

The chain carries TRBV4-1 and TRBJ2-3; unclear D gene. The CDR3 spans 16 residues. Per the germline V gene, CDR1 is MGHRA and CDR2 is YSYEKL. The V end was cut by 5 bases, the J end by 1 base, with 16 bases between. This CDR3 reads CASSFSPAKGTDTQYF. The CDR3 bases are TGCGCCAGCAGCTTCAGTCCCGCTAAGGGCACAGATACGCAGTATTTT.

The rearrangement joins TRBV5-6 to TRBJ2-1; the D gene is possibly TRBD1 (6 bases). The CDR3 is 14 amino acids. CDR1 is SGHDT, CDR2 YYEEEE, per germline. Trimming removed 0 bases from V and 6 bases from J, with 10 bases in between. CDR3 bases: TGTGCCAGCAGCTTGGCAACAGGGTCCAATGAGCAGTTCTTC. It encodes CASSLATGSNEQFF.

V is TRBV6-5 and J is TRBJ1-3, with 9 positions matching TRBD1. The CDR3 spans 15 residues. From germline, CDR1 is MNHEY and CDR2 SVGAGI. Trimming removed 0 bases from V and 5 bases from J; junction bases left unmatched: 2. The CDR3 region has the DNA TGTGCCAGCAGTTACTCGGGACAGGGTCGAAACACCATATATTTT. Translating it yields CASSYSGQGRNTIYF.

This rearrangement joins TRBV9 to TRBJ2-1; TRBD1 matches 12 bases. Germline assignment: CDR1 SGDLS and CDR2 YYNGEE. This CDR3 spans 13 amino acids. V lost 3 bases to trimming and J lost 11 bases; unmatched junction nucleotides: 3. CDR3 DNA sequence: TGTGCCAGCAGCGAGGGGACAGGGGGCAAGCAGTTCTTC. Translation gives CASSEGTGGKQFF.

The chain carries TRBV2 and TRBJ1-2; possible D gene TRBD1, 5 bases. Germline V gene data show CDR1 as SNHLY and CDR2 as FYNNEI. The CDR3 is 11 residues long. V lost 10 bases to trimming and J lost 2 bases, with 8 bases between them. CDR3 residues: CATSGNYGYTF. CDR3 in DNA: TGTGCCACCTCAGGGAACTATGGCTACACCTTC. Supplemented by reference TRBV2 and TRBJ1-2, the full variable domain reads EPEVTQTPSHQVTQMGQEVILRCVPISNHLYFYWYRQILGQKVEFLVSFYNNEISEKSEIFDDQFSVERPDGSNFTLKIRSTKLEDSAMYFCATSGNYGYTFGSGTRLTVV.

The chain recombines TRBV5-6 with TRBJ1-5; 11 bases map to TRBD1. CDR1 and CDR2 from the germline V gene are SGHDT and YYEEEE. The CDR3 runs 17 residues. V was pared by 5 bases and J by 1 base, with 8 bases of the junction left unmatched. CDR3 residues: CASSSDRGRLSNQPQHF. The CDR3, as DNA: TGTGCCAGCAGTTCGGACAGGGGGCGATTAAGCAATCAGCCCCAGCATTTT.

The CDR3 DNA reads as TGTGCCAGCAGTGAGTGGGGAGGCCGGGACTTTTTT. Amino acid sequence: CASSEWGGRDFF. The chain is built from TRBV2 and TRBJ1-4, with a possible D match to TRBD1 (5 bases). Germline CDR1 SNHLY, CDR2 FYNNEI. The CDR3 length is 12 residues. Trimming removed 3 bases at V and 17 bases at J, with 16 bases between.

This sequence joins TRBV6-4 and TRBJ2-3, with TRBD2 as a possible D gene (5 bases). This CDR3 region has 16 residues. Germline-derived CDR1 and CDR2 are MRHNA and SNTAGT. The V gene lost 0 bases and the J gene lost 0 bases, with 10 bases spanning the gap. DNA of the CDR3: TGTGCCAGCAGTGACTCATACGCTAGCAGCACAGATACGCAGTATTTT. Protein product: CASSDSYASSTDTQYF.

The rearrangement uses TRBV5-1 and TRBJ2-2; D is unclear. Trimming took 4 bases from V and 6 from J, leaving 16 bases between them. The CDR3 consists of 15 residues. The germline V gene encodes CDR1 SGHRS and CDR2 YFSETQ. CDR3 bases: TGCGCCAGCAGCGGGGTTGGTGTCGATGCCGGGGAGCTGTTTTTT. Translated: CASSGVGVDAGELFF. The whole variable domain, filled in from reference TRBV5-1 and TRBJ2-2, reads KAGVTQTPRYLIKTRGQQVTLSCSPISGHRSVSWYQQTPGQGLQFLFEYFSETQRNKGNFPGRFSGRQFSNSRSEMNVSTLELGDSALYLCASSGVGVDAGELFFGEGSRLTVL.